This passage covers 14 T cell receptor beta chains from one sample sequenced in a study of identical twins. Via MiXCR, TCRdb re-called the 5' RACE reads, giving one row per CDR3 protein. Counted here are fewer than 250,000 distinct CDR3 sequences, 7.5% occurring once; the ten biggest clones make up approximately 2%. The same data also went into a second study, on yellow fever vaccine responses in identical twins.

The sequencing sample was made of memory (CD45RO+) T cells sorted from blood. These receptors were taken from a woman under 30 in good health.

The rearrangement uses TRBV20-1 and TRBJ2-4; TRBD2 agrees at 7 bases. Per the germline V gene, CDR1 is DFQATT and CDR2 is SNEGSKA (reference sequence). This CDR3 spans 16 amino acids. The junction had 8 bases not matched to a gene; V was cut back by 0 bases and J by 3 bases. DNA for the CDR3: TGCAGTGCTAGAGATGTTCGTTCGGGGGGCAAAAACATTCAGTACTTC. It is translated as CSARDVRSGGKNIQYF.

This clonotype was detected ten times or more. The chain carries TRBV5-1 and TRBJ2-6; D gene uncertain. The germline gives CDR1 SGHRS, CDR2 YFSETQ. Trimming cost V 1 base and J 2 bases, with 1 base left between them. The CDR3 loop spans 13 amino acids. CDR3 DNA sequence: TGCGCCAGCAGCTTGCCTGGGGCCAACGTCCTGACTTTC. Protein product: CASSLPGANVLTF.

At least ten counts were recorded for this clonotype. V is TRBV29-1 and J is TRBJ2-3; TRBD2 matches at 12 bases. After removal of 1 base from V and 2 bases from J, the junction contained 10 bases not matched to a gene. Per germline, CDR1 SQVTM and CDR2 ANQGSEA. This CDR3 spans 18 amino acids. The CDR3 DNA reads as TGCAGCGTTGAAGGGACTAGCGGGATCTCAGCAAACACAGATACGCAGTATTTT. The encoded protein is CSVEGTSGISANTDTQYF.

This rearrangement joins TRBV11-3 to TRBJ2-1, with D possibly being TRBD2 (5 bases). Trimming stripped 1 base from V and 0 bases from J, with 13 bases between. The length of the CDR3 is 17 residues. The V gene's germline CDR1 is SGHNT and CDR2 YENEEA. The CDR3 DNA sequence: TGTGCCAGCAGCTTAGGAGGCGGCGCGGGCTCCTACAATGAGCAGTTCTTC. This translates into CASSLGGGAGSYNEQFF.

This clonotype was recorded many times. One junction end disagrees with the germline gene, perhaps due to a read error. CDR3 in DNA: TGTGCTAGCAGCTCGTCTACGGATTCTGGGGCCAACGTCCTGACTTTC. This gives the protein CASSSSTDSGANVLTF. The gene calls are TRBV7-7 and TRBJ2-6; no firm D call. Germline loops: CDR1 SSHAT, CDR2 FNYEAQ (reference sequence). This CDR3 has 16 residues.

The rearrangement links TRBV15 to TRBJ2-1; 7 positions match TRBD2. The CDR3 contains 15 residues. Germline CDR1 reads LNHNV; CDR2 reads YYDKDF (reference sequence). Trimming removed 0 bases from V and 10 bases from J; junction bases left unmatched: 9. The chain's CDR3 is CATSRDSGGGAEQFF. The CDR3, as DNA: TGTGCCACCAGCAGAGATTCAGGCGGGGGAGCCGAGCAGTTCTTC.

In this sample, this clonotype turned up a few times. The rearrangement uses TRBV6-4 and TRBJ2-1, with D possibly matching TRBD1 (6 bases). Trimming took off 0 bases at V and 6 bases at J, with 12 bases between the two ends. Germline V CDR1 and CDR2: MRHNA, SNTAGT. This CDR3 is 15 amino acids long. CDR3 region: CASSDSRGSVNEQFF. The CDR3 DNA reads as TGTGCCAGCAGTGACTCCAGGGGTTCTGTCAATGAGCAGTTCTTC.

There are many counts of this clonotype. V gene TRBV29-1 combines with J gene TRBJ2-7, with 7 bases aligning to TRBD2. Germline CDR1 SQVTM, CDR2 ANQGSEA. There are 14 residues in the CDR3. Trimming removed 7 bases from V and 0 bases from J; junction bases left unmatched: 9. The CDR3 bases are TGCAGCGCCGCCCCCGGGAGGTCCTCCTACGAGCAGTACTTC. Encoded protein: CSAAPGRSSYEQYF.

There are many counts of this clonotype. The rearrangement joins TRBV7-2 to TRBJ2-2; perhaps D is TRBD1 or TRBD2 (5 bases each). Trimming left V 2 bases short and J 5 bases short, with 12 bases between. Germline V gives CDR1 SGHTA, CDR2 FQGNSA. CDR3 length: 15 amino acids. The DNA for the CDR3 is TGTGCCAGCAGCTTACTCACTGGGGGAACCGGGGAGCTGTTTTTT. Protein product: CASSLLTGGTGELFF.

In its sample, this clonotype was seen once. This chain connects TRBV7-8 to TRBJ2-2, with 14 bases identical to TRBD2. The CDR3 is 19 residues long. The germline V gene has CDR1 SGHVS and CDR2 FQNEAQ. The V gene end was trimmed by 5 bases and the J gene end by 6 bases; junction bases not matched to a gene: 14. In nucleotides, the CDR3 is TGTGCCAGCAGCCCGCGACTAGCGGGAGGGCCGGTGGGGGCCGGGGAGCTGTTTTTT. Residues: CASSPRLAGGPVGAGELFF.

This clonotype was counted ten times or more. V gene TRBV5-1 combines with J gene TRBJ2-3, with D tentatively TRBD1 (5 bases). Germline CDR1 SGHRS, CDR2 YFSETQ. Trimming took 3 bases from V and 4 from J, leaving 15 bases between them. The CDR3 has 15 amino acids. The CDR3 DNA follows: TGCGCCAGCAGCTCCACAGGTACCCTCGCAGATACGCAGTATTTT. Its protein product is CASSSTGTLADTQYF.

CDR3 protein: CASSNQGLSTDTQYF. CDR3 in DNA: TGTGCCAGCAGCAACCAGGGTCTCAGCACAGATACGCAGTATTTT. V and J are TRBV6-2 or TRBV6-3 and TRBJ2-3; TRBD1 is a possible D gene (5 bases). CDR1 and CDR2 (germline): MNHEY, SVGEGT. CDR3 size: 15 residues. Trimming stripped 6 bases from V and 0 bases from J, with 13 bases between.

The V gene is TRBV14, the J gene TRBJ2-1; the D gene is possibly TRBD2 (6 bases). Trimming left V 0 bases short and J 2 bases short, with 11 bases between. Germline CDR1 is SGHDN and CDR2 is FVKESK. This CDR3 is built from 16 residues. CDR3 in amino acids: CASSQDRGLAYNEQFF. The CDR3 DNA follows: TGTGCCAGCAGCCAAGATAGGGGACTGGCCTACAATGAGCAGTTCTTC.

The chain is built from TRBV24-1 and TRBJ2-5, with D maybe TRBD2 (6 bases). The germline V gene encodes CDR1 KGHDR and CDR2 SFDVKD. This CDR3 is 14 amino acids long. Trimming left V 2 bases short and J 4 bases short, with 10 bases between. The CDR3 bases are TGTGCCACCAGTGATTCACCGGGACTAGAGACCCAGTACTTC. Its translation is CATSDSPGLETQYF.